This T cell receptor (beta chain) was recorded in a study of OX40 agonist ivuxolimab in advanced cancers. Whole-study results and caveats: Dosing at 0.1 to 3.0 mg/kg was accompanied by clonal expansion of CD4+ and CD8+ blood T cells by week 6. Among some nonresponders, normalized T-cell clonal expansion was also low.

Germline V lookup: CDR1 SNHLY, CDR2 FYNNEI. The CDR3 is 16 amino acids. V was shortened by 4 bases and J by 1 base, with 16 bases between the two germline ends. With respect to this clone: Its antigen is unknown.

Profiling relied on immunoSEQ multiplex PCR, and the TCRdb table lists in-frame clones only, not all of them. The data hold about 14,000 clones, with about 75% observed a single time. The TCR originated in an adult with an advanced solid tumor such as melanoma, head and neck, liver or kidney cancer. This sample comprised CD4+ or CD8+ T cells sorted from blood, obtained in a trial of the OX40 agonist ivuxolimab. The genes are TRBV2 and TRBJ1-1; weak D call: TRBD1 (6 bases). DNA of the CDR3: TGTGCCAGCAGTGCCGTCCAGAGGGGGTCGAACACTGAAGCTTTCTTT. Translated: CASSAVQRGSNTEAFF.